This T cell receptor beta chain is drawn from a study of metastatic and nonmetastatic thyroid tumors. General study findings and limits: As reported, TCR beta diversity in blood and tumor was significantly higher in malignant thyroid tumors than in benign nodules.

Among the patients, none had received any treatment before thyroid surgery. The CDR3 contains 16 residues. V was shortened by 1 base and J by 0 bases, with 10 bases between the two germline ends. The germline V gene has CDR1 SGHDN and CDR2 FVKESK. With MiXCR, TCRdb reprocessed the PCR reads. The sample records tens of thousands of clones, around a sixth being singletons. To note about this clone: Its antigen is not known.

Source material: blood. The chain links TRBV14 to TRBJ2-1; D may be TRBD1 (5 bases). This clonotype originated in a female donor with papillary thyroid cancer or a benign thyroid nodule (not recorded which). Some clones in this sample may be carry-over from other donors' samples. CDR3 nucleotides: TGTGCCAGCAGCCAAGCCAGGGTGTTCTCCTACAATGAGCAGTTCTTC. This sequence encodes CASSQARVFSYNEQFF.